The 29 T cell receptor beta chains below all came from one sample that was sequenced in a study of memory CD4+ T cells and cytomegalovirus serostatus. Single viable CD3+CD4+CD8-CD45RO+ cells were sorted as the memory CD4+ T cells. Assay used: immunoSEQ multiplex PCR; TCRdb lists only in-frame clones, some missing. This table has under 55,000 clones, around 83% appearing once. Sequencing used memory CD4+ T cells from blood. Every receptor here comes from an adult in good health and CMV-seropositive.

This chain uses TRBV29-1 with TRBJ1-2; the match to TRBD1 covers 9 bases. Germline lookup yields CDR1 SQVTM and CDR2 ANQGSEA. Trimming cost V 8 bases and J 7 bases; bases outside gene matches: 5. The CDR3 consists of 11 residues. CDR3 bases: TGCAGCTTCCGGGACAGGGTTGGCTACACCTTC. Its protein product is CSFRDRVGYTF.

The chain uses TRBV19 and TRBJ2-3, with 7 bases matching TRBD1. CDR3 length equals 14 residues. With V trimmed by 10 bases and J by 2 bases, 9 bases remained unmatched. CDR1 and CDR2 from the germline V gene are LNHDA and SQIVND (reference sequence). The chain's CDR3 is CATSRQGHTDTQYF. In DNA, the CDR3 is TGTGCCACTTCTAGACAGGGCCACACAGATACGCAGTATTTT.

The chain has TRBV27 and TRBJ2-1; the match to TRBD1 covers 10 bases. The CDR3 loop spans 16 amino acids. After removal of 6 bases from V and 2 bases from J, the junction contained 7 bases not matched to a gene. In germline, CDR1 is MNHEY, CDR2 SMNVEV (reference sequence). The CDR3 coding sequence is TGTGCCAGCAGGTCGGGACAGGGGTCAGCCTACAATGAGCAGTTCTTC. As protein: CASRSGQGSAYNEQFF.

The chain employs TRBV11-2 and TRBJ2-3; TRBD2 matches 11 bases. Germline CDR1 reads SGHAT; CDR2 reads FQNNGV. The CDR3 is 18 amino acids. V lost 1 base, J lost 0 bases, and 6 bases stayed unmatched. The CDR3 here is CASSLGLAGTLSTDTQYF. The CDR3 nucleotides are TGTGCCAGCAGCTTAGGACTAGCGGGAACCCTTAGCACAGATACGCAGTATTTT.

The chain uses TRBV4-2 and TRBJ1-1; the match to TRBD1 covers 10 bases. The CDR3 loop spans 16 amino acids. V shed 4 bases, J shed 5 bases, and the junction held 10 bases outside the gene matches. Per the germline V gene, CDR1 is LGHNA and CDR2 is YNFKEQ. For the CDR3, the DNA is TGTGCCAGCAGCCCCCGAACCGGACAGGGGGTTACTGAAGCTTTCTTT. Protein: CASSPRTGQGVTEAFF.

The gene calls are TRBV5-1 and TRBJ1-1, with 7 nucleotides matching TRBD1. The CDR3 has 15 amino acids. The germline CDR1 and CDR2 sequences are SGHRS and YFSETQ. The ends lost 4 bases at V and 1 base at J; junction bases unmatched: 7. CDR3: CASSSTGTANTEAFF. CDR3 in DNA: TGCGCCAGCAGCAGTACCGGGACAGCGAACACTGAAGCTTTCTTT.

CDR3 DNA: TGCGCCAGCAGCCAGGACGGAGACTCCTACAATGAGCAGTTCTTC. The encoded protein is CASSQDGDSYNEQFF. The chain recombines TRBV5-1 with TRBJ2-1, with D hard to call. Germline values: CDR1 SGHRS, CDR2 YFSETQ. Trimming stripped 4 bases from V and 0 bases from J, with 11 bases between. The length of the CDR3 is 15 residues.

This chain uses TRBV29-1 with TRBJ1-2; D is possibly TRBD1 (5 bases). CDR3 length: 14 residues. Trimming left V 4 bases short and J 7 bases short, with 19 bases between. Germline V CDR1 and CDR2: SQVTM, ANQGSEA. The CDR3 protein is CSVAGLSGLGGYTF. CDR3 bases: TGCAGCGTTGCGGGACTTTCAGGCTTAGGTGGCTACACCTTC.

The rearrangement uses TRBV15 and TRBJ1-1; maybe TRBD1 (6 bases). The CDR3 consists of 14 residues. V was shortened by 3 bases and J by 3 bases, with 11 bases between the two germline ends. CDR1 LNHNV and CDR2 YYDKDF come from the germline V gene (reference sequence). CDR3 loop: CATSSAQGDTEAFF. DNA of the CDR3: TGTGCCACCAGCAGCGCACAGGGCGACACTGAAGCTTTCTTT.

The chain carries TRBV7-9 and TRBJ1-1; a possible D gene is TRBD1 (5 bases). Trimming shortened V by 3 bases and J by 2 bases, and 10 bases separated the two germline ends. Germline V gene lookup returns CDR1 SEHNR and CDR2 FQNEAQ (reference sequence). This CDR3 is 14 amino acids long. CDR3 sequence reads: CASSFRQHNTEAFF. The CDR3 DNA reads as TGTGCCAGCAGCTTCCGACAGCATAACACTGAAGCTTTCTTT.

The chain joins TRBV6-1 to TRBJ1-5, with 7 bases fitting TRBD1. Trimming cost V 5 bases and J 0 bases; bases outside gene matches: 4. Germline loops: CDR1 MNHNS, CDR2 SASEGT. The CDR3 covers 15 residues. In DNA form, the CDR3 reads TGTGCCAGCAGTACAGGGGCTCATAGCAATCAGCCCCAGCATTTT. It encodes CASSTGAHSNQPQHF.

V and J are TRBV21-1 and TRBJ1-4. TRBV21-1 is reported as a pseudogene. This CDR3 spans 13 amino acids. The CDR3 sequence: CASSTRPNEKLFF. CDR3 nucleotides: TGTGCCAGCAGCACCCGACCCAATGAAAAACTGTTTTTT.

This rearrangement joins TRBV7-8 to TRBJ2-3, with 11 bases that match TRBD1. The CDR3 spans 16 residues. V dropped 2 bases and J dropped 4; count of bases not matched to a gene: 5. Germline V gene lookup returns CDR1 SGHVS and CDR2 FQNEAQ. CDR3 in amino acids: CASSLRDRGNSDTQYF. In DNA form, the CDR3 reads TGTGCCAGCAGCTTAAGGGACAGGGGGAACTCAGATACGCAGTATTTT.

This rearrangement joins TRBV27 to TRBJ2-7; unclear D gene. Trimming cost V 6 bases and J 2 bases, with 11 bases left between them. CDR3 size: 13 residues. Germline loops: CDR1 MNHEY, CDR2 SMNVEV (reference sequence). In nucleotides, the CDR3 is TGTGCCAGCAGAAAAGGCGGAGCCTACGAGCAGTACTTC. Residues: CASRKGGAYEQYF.

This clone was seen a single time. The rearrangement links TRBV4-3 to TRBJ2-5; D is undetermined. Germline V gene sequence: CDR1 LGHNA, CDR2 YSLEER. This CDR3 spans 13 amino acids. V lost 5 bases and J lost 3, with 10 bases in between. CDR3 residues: CASSFNAEETQYF. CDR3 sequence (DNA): TGCGCCAGCAGCTTCAACGCAGAAGAGACCCAGTACTTC.

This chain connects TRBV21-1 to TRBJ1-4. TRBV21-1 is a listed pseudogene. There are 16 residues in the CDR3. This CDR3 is CASSLRRGDRYEKLFF. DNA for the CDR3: TGTGCCAGCAGCCTACGGCGGGGGGATCGGTATGAAAAACTGTTTTTT.

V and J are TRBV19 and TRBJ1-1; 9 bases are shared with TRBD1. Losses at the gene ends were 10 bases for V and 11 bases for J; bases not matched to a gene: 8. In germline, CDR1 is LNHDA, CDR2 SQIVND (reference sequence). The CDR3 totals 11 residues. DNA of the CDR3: TGTGCCACCTCCCCCGGGACAGGGGCTTTCTTT. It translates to CATSPGTGAFF. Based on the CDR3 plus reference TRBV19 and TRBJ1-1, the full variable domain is DGGITQSPKYLFRKEGQNVTLSCEQNLNHDAMYWYRQDPGQGLRLIYYSQIVNDFQKGDIAEGYSVSREKKESFPLTVTSAQKNPTAFYLCATSPGTGAFFGQGTRLTVV.

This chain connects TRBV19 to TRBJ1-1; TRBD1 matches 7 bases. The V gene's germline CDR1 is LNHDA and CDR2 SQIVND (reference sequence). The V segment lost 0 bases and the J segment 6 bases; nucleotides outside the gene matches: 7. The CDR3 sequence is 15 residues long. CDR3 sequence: CASSIENRGGSEAFF. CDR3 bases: TGTGCCAGTAGTATAGAGAACAGGGGAGGCTCTGAAGCTTTCTTT.

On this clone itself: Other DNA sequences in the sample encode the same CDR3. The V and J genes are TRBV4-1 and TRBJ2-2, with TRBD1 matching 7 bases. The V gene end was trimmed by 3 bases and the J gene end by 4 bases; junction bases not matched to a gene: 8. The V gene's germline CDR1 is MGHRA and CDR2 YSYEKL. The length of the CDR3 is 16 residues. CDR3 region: CASSQEVTGTTGELFF. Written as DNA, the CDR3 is TGCGCCAGCAGCCAGGAGGTGACAGGGACCACCGGGGAGCTGTTTTTT.

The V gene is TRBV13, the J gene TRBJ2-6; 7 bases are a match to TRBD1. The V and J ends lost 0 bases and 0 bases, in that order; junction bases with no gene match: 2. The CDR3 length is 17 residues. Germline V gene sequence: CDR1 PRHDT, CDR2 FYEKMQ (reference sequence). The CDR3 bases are TGTGCCAGCAGCTTAGGGGCAGGGGGCTCTGGGGCCAACGTCCTGACTTTC. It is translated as CASSLGAGGSGANVLTF.

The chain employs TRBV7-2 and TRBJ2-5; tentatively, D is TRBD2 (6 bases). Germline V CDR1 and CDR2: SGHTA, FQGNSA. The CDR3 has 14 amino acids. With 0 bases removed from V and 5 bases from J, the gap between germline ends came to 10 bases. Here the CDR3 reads CASSLARGSETQYF. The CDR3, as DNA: TGTGCCAGCAGCTTAGCGCGGGGCTCGGAGACCCAGTACTTC.

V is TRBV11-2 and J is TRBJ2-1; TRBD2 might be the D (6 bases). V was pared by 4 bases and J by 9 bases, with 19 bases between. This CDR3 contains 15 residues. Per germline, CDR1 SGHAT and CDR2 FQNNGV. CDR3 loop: CASSWGSTVGGEQFF. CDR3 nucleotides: TGTGCCAGCAGCTGGGGCTCAACCGTGGGAGGTGAGCAGTTCTTC.

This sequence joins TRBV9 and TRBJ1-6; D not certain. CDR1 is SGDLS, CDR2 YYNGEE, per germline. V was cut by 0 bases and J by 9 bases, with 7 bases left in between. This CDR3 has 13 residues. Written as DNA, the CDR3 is TGTGCCAGCAGCGTAGAATCGGGTTCACCCCTCCACTTT. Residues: CASSVESGSPLHF. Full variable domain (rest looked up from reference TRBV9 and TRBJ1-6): DSGVTQTPKHLITATGQRVTLRCSPRSGDLSVYWYQQSLDQGLQFLIQYYNGEERAKGNILERFSAQQFPDLHSELNLSSLELGDSALYFCASSVESGSPLHFGNGTRLTVT.

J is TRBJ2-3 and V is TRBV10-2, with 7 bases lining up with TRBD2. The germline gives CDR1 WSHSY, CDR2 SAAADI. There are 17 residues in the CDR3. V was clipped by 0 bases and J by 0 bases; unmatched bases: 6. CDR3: CASSESLASGSTDTQYF. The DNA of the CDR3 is TGCGCCAGCAGTGAGTCTCTGGCTAGCGGAAGCACAGATACGCAGTATTTT.

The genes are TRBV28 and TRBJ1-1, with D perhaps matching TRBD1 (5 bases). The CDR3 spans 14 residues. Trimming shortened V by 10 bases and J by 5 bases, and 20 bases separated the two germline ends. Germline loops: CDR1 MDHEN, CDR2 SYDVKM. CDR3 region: CATSLWGEGTEAFF. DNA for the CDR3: TGTGCCACCTCACTTTGGGGGGAAGGGACTGAAGCTTTCTTT.

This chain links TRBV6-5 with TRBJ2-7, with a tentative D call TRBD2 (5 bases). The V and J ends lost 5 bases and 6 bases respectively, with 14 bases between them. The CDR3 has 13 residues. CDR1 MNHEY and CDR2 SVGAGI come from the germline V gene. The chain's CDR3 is CASSPKAVGEQYF. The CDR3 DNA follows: TGTGCCAGCAGTCCCAAAGCGGTGGGCGAGCAGTACTTC.

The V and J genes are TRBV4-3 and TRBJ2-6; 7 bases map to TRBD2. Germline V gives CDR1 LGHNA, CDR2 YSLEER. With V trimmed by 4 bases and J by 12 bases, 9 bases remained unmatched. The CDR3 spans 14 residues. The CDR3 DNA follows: TGCGCCAGCAGCCCAGGACCGGGGGGATCCGTCCTGACTTTC. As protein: CASSPGPGGSVLTF.

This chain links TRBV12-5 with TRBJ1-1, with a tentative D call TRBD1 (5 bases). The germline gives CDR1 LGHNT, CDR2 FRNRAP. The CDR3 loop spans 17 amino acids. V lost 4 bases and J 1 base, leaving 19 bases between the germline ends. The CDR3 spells CASGYLGRGLTNTEAFF. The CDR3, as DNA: TGTGCTAGTGGTTACCTCGGTAGGGGTTTGACGAACACTGAAGCTTTCTTT.

The CDR3 sequence: CASKGINEKLFF. The CDR3 DNA reads as TGTGCCAGCAAGGGAATTAATGAAAAACTGTTTTTT. The chain couples TRBV27 to TRBJ1-4; D is unclear. The germline gives CDR1 MNHEY, CDR2 SMNVEV (reference sequence). V lost 7 bases, J lost 4 bases, and 7 bases lay in between. The CDR3 consists of 12 residues.